Listed below are T cell receptor beta chains from one sample, sequenced in a study of blood T cell repertoires in COVID-19. Clones were sequenced by immunoSEQ multiplex PCR, and TCRdb holds only the in-frame ones, with some missing. Here the sample spans roughly 140,000 clones, more than 65% being singletons. The sequencing sample was made of peripheral blood. The source is a man between 60 and 75 years old with active or convalescent COVID-19. CDR3s include the opening cysteine and the closing phenylalanine or tryptophan. Each record gives: V gene, clone size, D gene, J gene, CDR3 DNA, CDR3 protein. D genes are given only for firm matches. Clone size is shown for a subset of rows, as once, few, many or a class of expanded clone.

v_call: TRBV30
clone_size: .
d_call: .
j_call: TRBJ1-6
cdr3_nt: TGTGCCTGGAGTGTTTCGGGGAATTCACCCCTCCACTTT
cdr3_aa: CAWSVSGNSPLHF

v_call: TRBV21-1
clone_size: .
d_call: .
j_call: TRBJ1-4
cdr3_nt: TGTGCCAGCAGCAAAGCCCCTGCGGAGGGAAAAACGCCGGCAACTAATGAAAAACTGTTTTTT
cdr3_aa: CASSKAPAEGKTPATNEKLFF

v_call: TRBV5-1
clone_size: .
d_call: .
j_call: TRBJ2-2
cdr3_nt: TGCGCCAGCTTCCACGGCGGGAACACCGGGGAGCTGTTTTTT
cdr3_aa: CASFHGGNTGELFF

v_call: TRBV7-2
clone_size: .
d_call: TRBD2
j_call: TRBJ2-1
cdr3_nt: TGTGCCAGCAGCGCGACTAGCGGGGCGAACAATGAGCAGTTCTTC
cdr3_aa: CASSATSGANNEQFF

v_call: TRBV24-1
clone_size: .
d_call: TRBD2
j_call: TRBJ2-1
cdr3_nt: TGTGCCACCAGTGATCCCCGGGAGGGATCCTACAATGAGCAGTTCTTC
cdr3_aa: CATSDPREGSYNEQFF

v_call: TRBV5-6
clone_size: few
d_call: .
j_call: TRBJ2-5
cdr3_nt: TGTGCCAGCAGCCATTGGGGGGGGGCCCAAGAGACCCAGTACTTC
cdr3_aa: CASSHWGGAQETQYF

v_call: TRBV10-3
clone_size: .
d_call: TRBD1
j_call: TRBJ1-2
cdr3_nt: TGTGCCATCAGTGAGTCGCAGGGGGCGATTCGTGGCTACACCTTC
cdr3_aa: CAISESQGAIRGYTF

v_call: TRBV11-2
clone_size: .
d_call: .
j_call: TRBJ1-3
cdr3_nt: TGTGCCAGCAGCCCAGAGACAGGAGGAAACACCATATATTTT
cdr3_aa: CASSPETGGNTIYF

v_call: TRBV7-2
clone_size: .
d_call: .
j_call: TRBJ1-1
cdr3_nt: TGTGCCAGCCGGGGAGGGAACACTGAAGCTTTCTTT
cdr3_aa: CASRGGNTEAFF

v_call: TRBV6-5
clone_size: .
d_call: .
j_call: TRBJ1-1
cdr3_nt: TGTGCCAGCATAGGCAGGGGATTCGATGAAGCTTTCTTT
cdr3_aa: CASIGRGFDEAFF

v_call: TRBV5-6
clone_size: .
d_call: .
j_call: TRBJ2-5
cdr3_nt: TGTGCCAGCAGCTATGGAGTGCAGGGTAGTGAGACCCAGTACTTC
cdr3_aa: CASSYGVQGSETQYF

v_call: TRBV7-9
clone_size: .
d_call: .
j_call: TRBJ2-1
cdr3_nt: TGTGCCAGCAGCCAGCGGACCCGTAATAATAATGAGCAGTTCTTC
cdr3_aa: CASSQRTRNNNEQFF

v_call: TRBV2
clone_size: once
d_call: TRBD1
j_call: TRBJ1-2
cdr3_nt: TGTGCCAGCAGTGTGGACAGGGTCTATGGCTACACCTTC
cdr3_aa: CASSVDRVYGYTF

v_call: TRBV30
clone_size: .
d_call: .
j_call: TRBJ2-5
cdr3_nt: TGTGCCTGGAGTGTCGGAGCGTCCCAAGAGACCCAGTACTTC
cdr3_aa: CAWSVGASQETQYF

v_call: TRBV5-1
clone_size: .
d_call: .
j_call: TRBJ1-1
cdr3_nt: TGCGCCAGCAGCTTGGAAGCTAGCTTTGAAGCTTTCTTT
cdr3_aa: CASSLEASFEAFF

v_call: TRBV5-1
clone_size: .
d_call: .
j_call: TRBJ2-1
cdr3_nt: TGCGCCAGCAGCTTGGCCCCGGACAGCCTGAGCTCCTACAATGAGCAGTTCTTC
cdr3_aa: CASSLAPDSLSSYNEQFF

v_call: TRBV5-6
clone_size: .
d_call: .
j_call: TRBJ1-2
cdr3_nt: TGTGCCAGCAGCCACGATTCAGTCTATGGCTACACCTTC
cdr3_aa: CASSHDSVYGYTF

v_call: TRBV7-2
clone_size: .
d_call: .
j_call: TRBJ1-2
cdr3_nt: TGTGCCAGCAGCTTAGCCTTTAGGATGGGGCCCTATGGCTACACCTTC
cdr3_aa: CASSLAFRMGPYGYTF

v_call: TRBV7-2
clone_size: once
d_call: .
j_call: TRBJ2-3
cdr3_nt: TGTGCCAGCACCGCAGTCCAGTTGCCAGGAGATACGCAGTATTTT
cdr3_aa: CASTAVQLPGDTQYF

v_call: TRBV4-3
clone_size: .
d_call: TRBD1
j_call: TRBJ2-4
cdr3_nt: TGCGCCAGCAGCCCGGGACAGGGGGAAAACATTCAGTACTTC
cdr3_aa: CASSPGQGENIQYF

v_call: TRBV6-1
clone_size: .
d_call: .
j_call: TRBJ1-1
cdr3_nt: TGTGCCAGCAGACCGACAGGATTCATGAACACTGAAGCTTTCTTT
cdr3_aa: CASRPTGFMNTEAFF

v_call: TRBV27
clone_size: .
d_call: TRBD1
j_call: TRBJ1-2
cdr3_nt: TGTGCCAGCACCGCCGGGACAGGATCTAACTATGGCTACACCTTC
cdr3_aa: CASTAGTGSNYGYTF

v_call: TRBV7-9
clone_size: .
d_call: .
j_call: TRBJ1-1
cdr3_nt: TGTGCCAGCAGCTCCCTTAGCAACCCCGACACTGAAGCTTTCTTT
cdr3_aa: CASSSLSNPDTEAFF

v_call: TRBV24-1
clone_size: .
d_call: TRBD2
j_call: TRBJ2-1
cdr3_nt: TGTGCCACCAGTGATAGGGCGGGAGGGCCAAGGAATGAGCAGTTCTTC
cdr3_aa: CATSDRAGGPRNEQFF

v_call: TRBV27
clone_size: .
d_call: TRBD1
j_call: TRBJ1-5
cdr3_nt: TGTGCCAGCAGTTTATCTGGGACAGGGTGGGGTCAGCCCCAGCATTTT
cdr3_aa: CASSLSGTGWGQPQHF